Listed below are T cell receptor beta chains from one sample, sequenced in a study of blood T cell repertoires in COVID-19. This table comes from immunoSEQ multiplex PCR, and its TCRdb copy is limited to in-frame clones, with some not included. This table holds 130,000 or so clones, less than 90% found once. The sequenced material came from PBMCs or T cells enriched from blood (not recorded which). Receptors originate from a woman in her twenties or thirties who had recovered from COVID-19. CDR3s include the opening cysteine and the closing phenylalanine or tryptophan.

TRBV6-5 CASTLSGTGDNEQFF
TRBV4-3 CASSREVVSGELFF
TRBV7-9 CASSRGTDDQPQHF
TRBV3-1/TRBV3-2 CASSQVAYDSNTGELFF
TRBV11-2 CASSLGDSYGYTF
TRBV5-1 CASSLGGQNEQYF
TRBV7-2 CASSPDREGREQYF
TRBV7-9 CASSLTGQGRNEQYF
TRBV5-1 CASRRIGENTEAFF
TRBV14 CASSRLEGVSYNEQFF